This TCR beta chain came from a study of blood T cell repertoires in COVID-19. Study-wide background: Samples taken during acute and convalescent COVID-19 were collected in the United States, Italy and Spain. PBMCs, B-cell-depleted T cells, or T cells provided the cDNA or gDNA that made up the material.

V gave up 4 bases and J gave up 2 bases, with 29 bases separating them. The CDR3 totals 20 residues. Germline V lookup: CDR1 SGDLS, CDR2 YYNGEE. In the study's own analysis: Amplification of reference gene primers was used by the study to estimate nucleated cell counts. Produced via immunoSEQ multiplex PCR; TCRdb's table is partial and in-frame only. Clonal size and the V and J genes are those of that table, whereas D and trimming came from the DNA. Here the sample spans over 300,000 clones, more than 80% being singletons. Sequences were obtained from peripheral blood. V usage is TRBV9 and J usage is TRBJ2-3; D may be TRBD2 (7 bases). This clonotype was sampled from a man younger than 30 who had recovered from COVID-19. CDR3 sequence: CASSLPVGEGGYVYTDTQYF. CDR3 sequence (DNA): TGTGCCAGCAGCCTCCCAGTGGGGGAGGGGGGGTACGTGTACACAGATACGCAGTATTTT.